Presented here are 18 T cell receptor beta chains from one specimen sequenced in a study of blood T cell repertoires in COVID-19. Generated by immunoSEQ multiplex PCR, the TCRdb table keeps only in-frame clones and is missing some. The table lists more than 85,000 clones, approximately 80% of them singletons. Sequencing was done on a sample of peripheral blood. The receptors stem from a woman older than 75 with acute or convalescent COVID-19.

The gene calls are TRBV5-1 and TRBJ2-1, with 15 nucleotides matching TRBD2. V trimming: 6 bases; J trimming: 7 bases; junction bases outside the gene matches: 5. The germline gives CDR1 SGHRS, CDR2 YFSETQ. The CDR3 has 15 amino acids. In nucleotides, the CDR3 is TGCGCCAGCACCCGGACTAGCGGGAGGGTGAATGAGCAGTTCTTC. Translated: CASTRTSGRVNEQFF. Full variable domain (outside the CDR3, taken from reference TRBV5-1 and TRBJ2-1): KAGVTQTPRYLIKTRGQQVTLSCSPISGHRSVSWYQQTPGQGLQFLFEYFSETQRNKGNFPGRFSGRQFSNSRSEMNVSTLELGDSALYLCASTRTSGRVNEQFFGPGTRLTVL.

The chain has TRBV19 and TRBJ1-5, with 12 bases identical to TRBD1. The CDR3 has 20 residues. V gave up 4 bases and J gave up 1 base; unmatched junction bases: 14. Germline V gene data show CDR1 as LNHDA and CDR2 as SQIVND (reference sequence). The CDR3 nucleotides are TGTGCCAGTAGTACTCCCACCGGGACAGGGGGCCCTACCAGCAATCAGCCCCAGCATTTT. Its protein product is CASSTPTGTGGPTSNQPQHF.

This clone appeared once. The rearrangement joins TRBV6-5 to TRBJ1-1; 7 bases map to TRBD1. The CDR3 consists of 13 residues. V lost 5 bases to trimming and J lost 3 bases; unmatched junction nucleotides: 3. The germline V gene has CDR1 MNHEY and CDR2 SVGAGI. The CDR3 region is CASSRQGYTEAFF. Here the CDR3 DNA reads TGTGCCAGCAGTCGACAGGGCTACACTGAAGCTTTCTTT.

The V and J genes are TRBV28 and TRBJ2-2, with 12 nucleotides matching TRBD2. Germline V lookup: CDR1 MDHEN, CDR2 SYDVKM. CDR3 size: 16 residues. J gave up 5 bases and V 6 bases, and 7 bases lay outside the gene matches. The CDR3 loop is CASSSSGRARTGELFF. The CDR3 DNA sequence: TGTGCCAGCAGCTCTAGCGGGAGGGCCAGGACCGGGGAGCTGTTTTTT. The full variable domain, with the rest looked up from reference TRBV28 and TRBJ2-2, is DVKVTQSSRYLVKRTGEKVFLECVQDMDHENMFWYRQDPGLGLRLIYFSYDVKMKEKGDIPEGYSVSREKKERFSLILESASTNQTSMYLCASSSSGRARTGELFFGEGSRLTVL.

The chain carries TRBV19 and TRBJ2-1; tentatively, D is TRBD1 (5 bases). The CDR3 is made up of 11 amino acids. The germline V and J ends were trimmed by 10 bases and 6 bases, with 10 bases remaining between them. Germline V gene lookup returns CDR1 LNHDA and CDR2 SQIVND (reference sequence). This CDR3 reads CATRDRNEQFF. The DNA for the CDR3 is TGTGCCACCAGGGATCGCAATGAGCAGTTCTTC.

This clone was seen more than once but under ten times. The CDR3 spells CASSFGALGTEAFF. For the CDR3, the DNA is TGCGCCAGCAGCTTTGGGGCATTGGGCACTGAAGCTTTCTTT. The J gene is TRBJ1-1, the V gene TRBV5-1; D might be TRBD1 (5 bases). Germline V gene data show CDR1 as SGHRS and CDR2 as YFSETQ. The CDR3 loop spans 14 amino acids. V was pared by 2 bases and J by 4 bases, with 12 bases between. Full variable domain (rest looked up from reference TRBV5-1 and TRBJ1-1): KAGVTQTPRYLIKTRGQQVTLSCSPISGHRSVSWYQQTPGQGLQFLFEYFSETQRNKGNFPGRFSGRQFSNSRSEMNVSTLELGDSALYLCASSFGALGTEAFFGQGTRLTVV.

The genes are TRBV5-1 and TRBJ1-1, with 7 bases lining up with TRBD1. Germline CDR1 is SGHRS and CDR2 is YFSETQ. CDR3 length: 14 amino acids. V was pared by 0 bases and J by 2 bases, with 1 base of the junction left unmatched. In DNA, the CDR3 is TGCGCCAGCAGCTTGGACAGGGGAAACACTGAAGCTTTCTTT. It specifies CASSLDRGNTEAFF.

This chain uses TRBV7-9 with TRBJ2-1; 7 bases match TRBD2. The J segment lost 5 bases and the V segment lost 5 bases, leaving 9 bases of the junction unmatched. The germline CDR1 and CDR2 sequences are SEHNR and FQNEAQ (reference sequence). This CDR3 is built from 15 residues. The CDR3 sequence is CASSPSGKGNNEQFF. The CDR3 DNA is TGTGCCAGCAGCCCCAGCGGGAAAGGAAACAATGAGCAGTTCTTC.

The chain employs TRBV19 and TRBJ1-2; the D gene is possibly TRBD1 (5 bases). Trimming removed 8 bases from V and 7 bases from J, with 20 bases in between. The CDR3 is 14 amino acids. CDR1 is LNHDA and CDR2 is SQIVND in the germline V gene (reference sequence). The CDR3 DNA follows: TGTGCCAGTGTACAACAGGCGGGGGGACGTGGCTACACCTTC. The encoded protein is CASVQQAGGRGYTF.

The genes are TRBV11-2 and TRBJ1-1; 8 nucleotides match TRBD1. The germline V gene encodes CDR1 SGHAT and CDR2 FQNNGV. V was clipped by 4 bases and J by 4 bases; unmatched bases: 5. The CDR3 consists of 14 residues. DNA for the CDR3: TGTGCCAGCAGCTCAGCAGGGGGCCCCACTGAAGCTTTCTTT. Amino acid sequence: CASSSAGGPTEAFF.

This clone showed up just once. V gene TRBV18 combines with J gene TRBJ2-2; the match to TRBD1 covers 7 bases. V gave up 11 bases and J gave up 0 bases; unmatched junction bases: 3. Germline CDR1 is KGHSH and CDR2 is LQKENI. This CDR3 comprises 13 residues. The CDR3 DNA follows: TGTGCCGTCGACAGGGCGAACACCGGGGAGCTGTTTTTT. It translates to CAVDRANTGELFF.

The rearrangement joins TRBV7-2 to TRBJ1-4; 10 bases align to TRBD1. In germline, CDR1 is SGHTA, CDR2 FQGNSA. This CDR3 is built from 17 residues. The trim removed 5 bases at V and 0 bases at J, leaving 6 bases unmatched. The CDR3 DNA is TGTGCCAGCAGCGCACGACAGGGGGCTGCAACTAATGAAAAACTGTTTTTT. It translates to CASSARQGAATNEKLFF.

This CDR3 reads CATSAPQGKGVREQYF. CDR3 coding DNA: TGTGCCACCAGCGCCCCACAGGGAAAGGGCGTCCGCGAGCAGTACTTC. The chain links TRBV15 to TRBJ2-7; TRBD1 might be the D (6 bases). CDR3 length: 16 amino acids. V was clipped by 5 bases and J by 6 bases, with 23 bases between them. Looked up from germline, CDR1 is LNHNV and CDR2 is YYDKDF (reference sequence).

The chain is built from TRBV28 and TRBJ1-1; tentatively, D is TRBD1 (5 bases). V lost 5 bases to trimming and J lost 3 bases, with 7 bases between them. CDR3 length equals 12 residues. Looked up from germline, CDR1 is MDHEN and CDR2 is SYDVKM. For the CDR3, the DNA is TGTGCCAGCAGTCCAGGGTACACTGAAGCTTTCTTT. As protein: CASSPGYTEAFF.

The chain links TRBV7-2 to TRBJ2-3, with 10 bases lining up with TRBD2. Germline CDR1 is SGHTA and CDR2 is FQGNSA. The CDR3 is 14 residues long. The V segment lost 5 bases and the J segment 6 bases; nucleotides outside the gene matches: 5. The CDR3 region has the DNA TGTGCCAGCAGCGCGACTAGCGGGTCCGATACGCAGTATTTT. Its translation: CASSATSGSDTQYF.

The chain carries TRBV11-1 and TRBJ2-7, with a tentative D call TRBD1 (6 bases). CDR1 SGHAT and CDR2 FQDESV come from the germline V gene (reference sequence). V was clipped by 4 bases and J by 3 bases, with 16 bases between them. This CDR3 is 15 amino acids long. The CDR3, as DNA: TGTGCCAGCAGCTCATCCCCGGGACACCACTACGAGCAGTACTTC. It specifies CASSSSPGHHYEQYF.

This rearrangement joins TRBV12-3 or TRBV12-4 to TRBJ1-1, with D unresolved. CDR3 length: 13 amino acids. V lost 5 bases to trimming and J lost 2 bases, with 9 bases between them. DNA for the CDR3: TGTGCCAGCAGTGTGGCACCAAACACTGAAGCTTTCTTT. Translation: CASSVAPNTEAFF.

V and J are TRBV28 and TRBJ1-6; 7 nucleotides align to TRBD1. Losses at the gene ends were 7 bases for V and 5 bases for J; bases not matched to a gene: 8. Germline lookup yields CDR1 MDHEN and CDR2 SYDVKM. CDR3 length: 15 amino acids. The CDR3 region is CASNPTGSNNSPLHF. In DNA, the CDR3 is TGTGCCAGCAACCCGACAGGGAGTAATAATTCACCCCTCCACTTT.